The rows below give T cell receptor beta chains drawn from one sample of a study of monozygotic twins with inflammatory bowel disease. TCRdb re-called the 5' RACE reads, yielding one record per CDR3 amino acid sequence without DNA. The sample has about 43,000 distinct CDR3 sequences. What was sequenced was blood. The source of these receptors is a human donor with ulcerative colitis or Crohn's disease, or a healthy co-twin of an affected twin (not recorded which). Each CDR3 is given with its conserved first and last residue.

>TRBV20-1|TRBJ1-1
CSARDRGKVATEAFF
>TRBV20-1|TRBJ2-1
CSAPLVAGGINEQFF
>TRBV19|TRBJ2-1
CASSGGTARGEQFF
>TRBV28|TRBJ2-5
CASSLTGPRGIETQYF
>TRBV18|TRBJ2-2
CASSLGMPNTGELFF
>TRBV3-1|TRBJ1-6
CASSQLGKESPLHF
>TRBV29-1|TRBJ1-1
CSGVTAMNTEAFF
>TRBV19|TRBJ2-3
CASSSGVGDTQYF
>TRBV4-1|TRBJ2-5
CASSQEPQSGRRETQYF
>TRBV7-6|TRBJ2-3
CASSRTSGGATDTQYF
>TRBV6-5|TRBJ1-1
CASSATRGNTEAFF
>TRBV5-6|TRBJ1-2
CASSPYTTGEEGYTF
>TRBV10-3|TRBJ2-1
CAISSSGTRVPRGNEQFF
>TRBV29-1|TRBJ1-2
CSVASLRGGYTF
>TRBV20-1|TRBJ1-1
CSARGRAVSEAFF
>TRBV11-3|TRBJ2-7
CASILDPKSSYEQYF
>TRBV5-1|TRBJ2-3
CASSLATSGRDTQYF
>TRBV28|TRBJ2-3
CASSSDRGWRGSTDTQYF
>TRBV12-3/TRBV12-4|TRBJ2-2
CASSPYPRDGFTGELFF
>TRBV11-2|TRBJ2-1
CASSPRLAGSLRGYNEQFF
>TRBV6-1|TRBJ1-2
CASSSPGQGSSGYGYTF
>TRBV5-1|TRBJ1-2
CASSSTGTSPYGYTF
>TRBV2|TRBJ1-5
CASSGAGGWENQPQHF
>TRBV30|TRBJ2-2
CAWSVPTRRTGELFF
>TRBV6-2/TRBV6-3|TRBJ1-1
CASSHYRNTEAFF
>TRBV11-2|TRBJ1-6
CASSLEGQGVSPLHF
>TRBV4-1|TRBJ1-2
CASSNTPGGLVANYGYTF
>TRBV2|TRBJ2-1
CASSERGGPSKFF
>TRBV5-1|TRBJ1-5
CASSLWGASNQPQHF
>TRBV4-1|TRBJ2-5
CASRPGAGQETQYF
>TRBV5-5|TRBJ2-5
CASSFYQGTETQYF
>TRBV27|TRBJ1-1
CASSPRDRNTEAFF
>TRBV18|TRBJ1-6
CASSQTTGGWDSPLHF
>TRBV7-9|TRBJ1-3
CASVKGNSGNTIYF
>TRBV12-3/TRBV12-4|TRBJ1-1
CASLGGAEAFF
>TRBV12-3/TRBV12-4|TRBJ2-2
CASSLTSGGLGTGELFF
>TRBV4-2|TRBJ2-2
CASSQDRTSGRLETGELFF
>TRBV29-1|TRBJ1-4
CSVTQGTNEKLFF
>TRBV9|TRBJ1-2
CASSAERNYGYTF
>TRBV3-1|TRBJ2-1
CASSQSLAVGGEQFF
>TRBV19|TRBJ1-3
CATQDRSGNTIYF
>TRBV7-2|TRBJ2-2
CASSLDSGAPGELFF
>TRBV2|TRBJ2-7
CASRTPALYEQYF
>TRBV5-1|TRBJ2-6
CASSLAPQGGPGANVLTF
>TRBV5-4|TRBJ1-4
CASSLGTNPSGELFF
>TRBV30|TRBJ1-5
CAWSSLTEGQPQHF
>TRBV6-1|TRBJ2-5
CASIKPGLLLATLQETQYF
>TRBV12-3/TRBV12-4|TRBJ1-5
CASSSGQGSREGQPQHF
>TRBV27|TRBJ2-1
CASSLLLLAHNEQFF
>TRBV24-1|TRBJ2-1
CATSDYMGHEQFF
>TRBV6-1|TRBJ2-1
CASSPRTSGGVGNEQFF
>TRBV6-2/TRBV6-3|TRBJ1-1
CASLRDSGKLDTEAFF
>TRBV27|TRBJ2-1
CASIPQGPSYNEQFF
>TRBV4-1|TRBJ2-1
CASSQREQGSENEQFF
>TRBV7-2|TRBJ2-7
CASSLGRDSEQYF